This T cell receptor (beta chain) was sequenced during a study of blood T cells in healthy people across ages (dated by TCRdb to the mid-2010s). Regarding the study in general: In model experiments, template switching captured roughly one uniquely barcoded TCR beta cDNA molecule for every two T cells. Four age groups were formed from the donors: young (average about 17 years), middle-aged (around 37), aged (about 62) and long-lived (more than 75). Two additional independent replicas of 1 million unique cDNA reads from the same blood draw were analyzed for two donors (one aged 18 to 30 and one aged 80 or older). To avoid experimental bias, donors of different ages were spread randomly across the sequencing lanes. Age-related changes in TCR beta repertoire diversity were measured in the study by deep sequencing normalized with unique cDNA molecular identifiers. Broader findings and caveats from the paper: Estimates of total diversity based on one million sequenced T cells were considered lower bounds and underestimates. A strong correlation was found between observed TCR beta diversity and the percentage of naive T cells measured by flow cytometry. Compared with the aged group, the long-lived group had more naive CD4+ T cells, fewer expanded clones and increased TCR diversity, suggesting age selection. Because profiling used bulk unsorted PBMCs, naive and antigen-experienced compartments could not be compared conclusively. The CMV infection status of donors was not known, potentially confounding age-related changes in expanded clonotypes. As age increased, observed TCR beta diversity per million T cells dropped in a roughly linear way, and a significant reduction was already evident by age 40.

Systemically healthy Caucasian individuals from Russia, 35 to 50 in total and aged roughly 6 to 100 years, were included as donors. Each donor gave roughly 11 milliliters of peripheral blood, drawn into EDTA-treated Vacutainer tubes. Ficoll-Paque density-gradient centrifugation was used to isolate PBMCs, with at least 7 million per sample. Total RNA was extracted from PBMCs with Trizol reagent, with at least 5 micrograms obtained per sample. For every donor, an aliquot of PBMCs went through flow cytometry to measure the percentages of naive CD45RAhigh/CD27high T cells. Library prep was done by 5' RACE. Sequencing took place on an Illumina HiSeq 2500. A second PCR of roughly 6 to 11 cycles was performed with a sample-barcoded 5' primer and a J-beta primer mix. Each TCR beta cDNA molecule received a unique molecular identifier from a template-switch 5' adaptor carrying 12 random nucleotides. Each sample yielded at least 2.5 million CDR3-containing paired-end reads. All of the RNA was converted into first-strand cDNA using the Mint cDNA synthesis kit, with a TRBC-specific oligonucleotide serving as the primer. After uracil-DNA glycosylase treatment, a first 18-cycle PCR used universal primers M1SS and BC2_uni_R on all cDNA. The source study handled its data this way. Normalization of each sample was performed by random selection of 1 million high-quality reads, each carrying a distinct molecular identifier. Instead of being binned into consensus sequences, reads with shared molecular identifiers were discarded. CDR3 identification, clonotype clustering and error correction used MiTCR with a Q25 quality threshold and the strictest error-elimination algorithm. A nonparametric unseen species model with Euler transformation was used to estimate a lower bound on total TCR beta diversity. The public reads were quality trimmed at Q25 with fastp and then assembled into clones with MiXCR by TCRdb, keeping productive beta chains. Under each unique CDR3 protein, matching rows form one entry showing the most common genes and DNA. TCRdb, not the original authors, processed these V and J calls. Counted in this sample were some 1 million distinct CDR3 sequences; 40% to 55% of them appeared once. The top ten clonotypes cover under 20% of the sample.

Remarks on this clonotype: Its antigen has not been determined. Nothing much larger sits one base from this clone, and base qualities are not available.

The clonotype comes from a woman in her sixties in good health. The source material was blood.

The DNA reads TGTGCCATCAGTGAGAAGACAACCGGGGAGCTGTTTTTT. This is translated as CAISEKTTGELFF. Recombination connected TRBV10-3 to TRBJ2-2; too little of a D gene remains to name it. V loses 2 bases of germline sequence and J loses 5 bases, and the interval between the two ends is 6 bases. Per the germline V gene, ENHRY is the CDR1 and SYGVKD is the CDR2. The CDR3 sequence holds 13 residues, the cysteine and phenylalanine included. Only the CDR3 region is kept as DNA, spanning 39 bases read in frame from base 1.